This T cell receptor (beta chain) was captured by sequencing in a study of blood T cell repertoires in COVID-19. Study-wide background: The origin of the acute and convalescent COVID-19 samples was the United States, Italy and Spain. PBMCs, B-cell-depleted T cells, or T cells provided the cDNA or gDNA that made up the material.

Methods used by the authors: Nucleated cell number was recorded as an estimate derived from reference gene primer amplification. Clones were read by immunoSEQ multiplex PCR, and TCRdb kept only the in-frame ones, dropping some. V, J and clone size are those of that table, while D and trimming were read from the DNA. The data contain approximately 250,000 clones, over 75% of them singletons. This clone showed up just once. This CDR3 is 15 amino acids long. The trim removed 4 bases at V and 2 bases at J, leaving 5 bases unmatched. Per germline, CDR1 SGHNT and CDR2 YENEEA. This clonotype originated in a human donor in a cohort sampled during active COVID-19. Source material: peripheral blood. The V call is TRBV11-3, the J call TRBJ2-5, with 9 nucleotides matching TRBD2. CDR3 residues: CASSSTSGLQETQYF. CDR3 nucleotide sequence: TGTGCCAGCAGCTCTACTAGCGGGTTACAAGAGACCCAGTACTTC.